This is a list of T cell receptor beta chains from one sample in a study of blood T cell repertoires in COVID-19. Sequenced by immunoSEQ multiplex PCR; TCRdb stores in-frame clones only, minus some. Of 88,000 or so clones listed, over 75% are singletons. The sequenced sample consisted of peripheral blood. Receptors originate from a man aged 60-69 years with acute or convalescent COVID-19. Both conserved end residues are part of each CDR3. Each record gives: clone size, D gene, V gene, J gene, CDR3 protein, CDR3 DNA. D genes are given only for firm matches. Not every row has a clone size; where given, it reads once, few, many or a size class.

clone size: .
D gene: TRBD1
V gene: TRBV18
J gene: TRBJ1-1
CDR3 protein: CASSPHGQGNTEAFF
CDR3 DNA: TGTGCCAGCTCACCGCACGGACAGGGAAACACTGAAGCTTTCTTT

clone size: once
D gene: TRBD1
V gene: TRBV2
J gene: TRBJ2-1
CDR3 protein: CASSVGQIYNEQFF
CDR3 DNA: TGTGCCAGCAGTGTGGGACAGATATACAATGAGCAGTTCTTC

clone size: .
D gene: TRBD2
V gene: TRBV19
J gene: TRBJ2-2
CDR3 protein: CASSGTSGGLNTGELFF
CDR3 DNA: TGTGCCAGTAGTGGGACTAGCGGGGGCCTGAACACCGGGGAGCTGTTTTTT

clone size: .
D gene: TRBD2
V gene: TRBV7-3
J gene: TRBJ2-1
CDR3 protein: CASSGRGASYNEQFF
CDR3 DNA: TGTGCCTCCTCAGGGCGGGGGGCGTCATACAATGAGCAGTTCTTC

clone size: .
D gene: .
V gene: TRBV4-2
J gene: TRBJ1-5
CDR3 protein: CASSQEEYSNQPQHF
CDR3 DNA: TGTGCCAGCAGCCAAGAGGAGTATAGCAATCAGCCCCAGCATTTT

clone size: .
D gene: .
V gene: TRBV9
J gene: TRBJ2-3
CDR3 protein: CASSALGVKDTQYF
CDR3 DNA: TGTGCCAGCAGTGCGCTAGGGGTTAAAGATACGCAGTATTTT

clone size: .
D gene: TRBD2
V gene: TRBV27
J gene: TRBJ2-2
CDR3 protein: CASSTSGNTGELFF
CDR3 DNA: TGTGCCAGCAGCACTAGCGGGAACACCGGGGAGCTGTTTTTT

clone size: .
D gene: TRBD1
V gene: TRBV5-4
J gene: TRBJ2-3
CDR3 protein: CASSHPRQGRTDTQYF
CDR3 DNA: TGTGCCAGCAGCCACCCCCGACAGGGGCGCACAGATACGCAGTATTTT

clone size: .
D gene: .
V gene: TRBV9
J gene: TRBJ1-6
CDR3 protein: CASSTQGTPLHF
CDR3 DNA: TGTGCCAGCAGCACGCAGGGTACACCCCTCCACTTT

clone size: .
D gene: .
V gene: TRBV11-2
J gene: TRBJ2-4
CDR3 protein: CVSSTPTVAKNIQYF
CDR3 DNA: TGTGTCAGCAGCACCCCGACAGTAGCCAAAAACATTCAGTACTTC

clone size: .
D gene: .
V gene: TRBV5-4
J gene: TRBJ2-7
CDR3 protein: CASSRGERRNSYEQYF
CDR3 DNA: TGTGCCAGCAGCCGTGGGGAGCGGCGGAACTCCTACGAGCAGTACTTC

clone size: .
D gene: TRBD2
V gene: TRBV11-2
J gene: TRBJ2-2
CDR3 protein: CASSPGLAGNTGELFF
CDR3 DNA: TGTGCCAGCAGCCCCGGACTAGCGGGAAACACCGGGGAGCTGTTTTTT

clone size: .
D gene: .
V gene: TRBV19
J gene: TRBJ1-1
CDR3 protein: CASSIGGHRANTEAFF
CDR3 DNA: TGTGCCAGTAGTATAGGTGGGCACAGGGCGAACACTGAAGCTTTCTTT

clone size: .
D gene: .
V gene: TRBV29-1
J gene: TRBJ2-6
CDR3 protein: CSVDSKGGSGANVLTF
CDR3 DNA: TGCAGCGTTGACTCCAAAGGGGGCTCTGGGGCCAACGTCCTGACTTTC

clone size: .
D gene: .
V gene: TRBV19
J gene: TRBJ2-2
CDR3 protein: CASSIGGSSTGELFF
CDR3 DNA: TGTGCCAGTAGTATAGGTGGGAGCTCCACCGGGGAGCTGTTTTTT

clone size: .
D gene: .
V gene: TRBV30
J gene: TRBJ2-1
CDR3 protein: CAWSVQVPGKPYNEQFF
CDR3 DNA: TGTGCCTGGAGTGTACAGGTCCCAGGTAAACCCTACAATGAGCAGTTCTTC

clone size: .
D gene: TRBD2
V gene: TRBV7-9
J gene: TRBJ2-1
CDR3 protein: CASSVGLAALHRNEQFF
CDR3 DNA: TGTGCCAGCAGCGTAGGACTAGCGGCTCTCCATAGGAATGAGCAGTTCTTC

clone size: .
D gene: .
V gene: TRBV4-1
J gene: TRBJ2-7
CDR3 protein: CASSLRTGIEQYF
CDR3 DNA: TGCGCCAGCAGCCTCCGAACGGGTATCGAGCAGTACTTC

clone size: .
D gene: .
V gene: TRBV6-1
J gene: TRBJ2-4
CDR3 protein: CASSEFLSSGDIQYF
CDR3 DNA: TGTGCCAGCAGTGAATTTTTAAGTTCGGGGGACATTCAGTACTTC

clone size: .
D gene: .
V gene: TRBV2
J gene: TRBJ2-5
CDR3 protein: CAGGGVPETQYF
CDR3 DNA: TGTGCCGGGGGGGGCGTCCCAGAGACCCAGTACTTC

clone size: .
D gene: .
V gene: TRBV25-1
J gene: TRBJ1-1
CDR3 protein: CASSHPGDTEAFF
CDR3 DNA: TGTGCCAGCAGCCACCCCGGGGACACTGAAGCTTTCTTT

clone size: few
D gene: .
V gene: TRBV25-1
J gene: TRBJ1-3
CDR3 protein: CASPERGLWAGNTIYF
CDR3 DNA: TGTGCCAGCCCCGAGAGGGGACTTTGGGCTGGAAACACCATATATTTT

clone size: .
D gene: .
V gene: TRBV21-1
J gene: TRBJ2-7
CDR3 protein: CASSSYRGGRKHYEQYF
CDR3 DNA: TGTGCCAGCAGCTCCTACAGGGGCGGTAGGAAACACTACGAGCAGTACTTC

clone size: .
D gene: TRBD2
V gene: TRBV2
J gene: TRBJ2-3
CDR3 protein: CASRPPGGGYDTQYF
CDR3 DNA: TGTGCCAGCAGGCCCCCCGGGGGGGGCTACGATACGCAGTATTTT

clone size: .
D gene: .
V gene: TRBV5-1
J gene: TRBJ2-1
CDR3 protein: CASSSRSVSYNEQFF
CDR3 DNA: TGCGCCAGCAGCTCCCGGTCTGTCTCCTACAATGAGCAGTTCTTC

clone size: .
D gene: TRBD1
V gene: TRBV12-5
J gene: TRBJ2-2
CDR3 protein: CASGLGTANTGELFF
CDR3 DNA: TGTGCTAGTGGCCTCGGGACAGCGAACACCGGGGAGCTGTTTTTT

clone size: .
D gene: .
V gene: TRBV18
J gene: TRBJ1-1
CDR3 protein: CASSPQLTGFNTEAFF
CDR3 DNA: TGTGCCAGCTCACCACAATTAACAGGCTTTAACACTGAAGCTTTCTTT

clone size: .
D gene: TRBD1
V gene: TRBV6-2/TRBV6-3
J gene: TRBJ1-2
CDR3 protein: CASSYGAGGAVDYGYTF
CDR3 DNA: TGTGCCAGCAGTTACGGTGCAGGGGGCGCAGTGGACTATGGCTACACCTTC

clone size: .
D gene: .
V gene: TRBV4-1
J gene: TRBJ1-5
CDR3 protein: CASSPPGGRSNQPQHF
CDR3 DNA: TGCGCCAGCAGCCCCCCGGGGGGCCGGAGCAATCAGCCCCAGCATTTT

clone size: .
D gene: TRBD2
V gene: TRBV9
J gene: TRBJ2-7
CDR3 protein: CASSPSGGSSYEQYF
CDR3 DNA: TGTGCCAGCAGCCCCAGCGGGGGGAGCTCCTACGAGCAGTACTTC

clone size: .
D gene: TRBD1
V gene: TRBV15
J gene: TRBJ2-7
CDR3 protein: CATSRERQGPYEQYF
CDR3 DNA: TGTGCCACCAGCAGAGAAAGACAGGGACCCTACGAGCAGTACTTC

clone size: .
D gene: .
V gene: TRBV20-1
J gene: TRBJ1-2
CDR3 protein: CSATGFYGYTF
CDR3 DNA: TGCAGTGCCACAGGGTTTTATGGCTACACCTTC

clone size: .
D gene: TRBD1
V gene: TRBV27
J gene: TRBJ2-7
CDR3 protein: CASSLKTGAPGEQYF
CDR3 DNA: TGTGCCAGCAGTTTGAAGACAGGGGCCCCGGGGGAGCAGTACTTC

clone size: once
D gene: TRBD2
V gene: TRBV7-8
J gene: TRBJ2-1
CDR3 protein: CASSLAGGGAHNEQFF
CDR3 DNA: TGTGCCAGCAGCTTAGCAGGCGGGGGGGCCCACAATGAGCAGTTCTTC

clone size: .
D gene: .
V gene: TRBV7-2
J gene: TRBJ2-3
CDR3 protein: CASSRDTDTQYF
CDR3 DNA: TGTGCCAGCAGTAGAGACACAGATACGCAGTATTTT

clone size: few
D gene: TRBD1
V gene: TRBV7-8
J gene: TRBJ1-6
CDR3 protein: CASSYAGTVNNSPLHF
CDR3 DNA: TGTGCCAGCAGTTACGCCGGGACAGTAAATAATTCACCCCTCCACTTT

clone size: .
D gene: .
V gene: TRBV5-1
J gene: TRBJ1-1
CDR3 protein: CASSLRGFENTEAFF
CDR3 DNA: TGCGCCAGCAGCTTGCGGGGTTTCGAGAACACTGAAGCTTTCTTT

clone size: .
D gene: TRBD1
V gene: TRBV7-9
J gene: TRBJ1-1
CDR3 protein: CASSSTAGGNTEAFF
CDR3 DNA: TGTGCCAGCAGCTCGACCGCAGGGGGAAACACTGAAGCTTTCTTT

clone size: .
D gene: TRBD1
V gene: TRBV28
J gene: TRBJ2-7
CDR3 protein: CASSLGDRYEQYF
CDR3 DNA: TGTGCCAGCAGTTTAGGGGACAGGTACGAGCAGTACTTC

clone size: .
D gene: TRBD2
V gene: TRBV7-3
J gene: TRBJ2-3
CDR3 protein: CASSQLAGVGGDTQYF
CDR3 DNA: TGTGCCAGCAGCCAACTAGCGGGGGTCGGTGGAGATACGCAGTATTTT

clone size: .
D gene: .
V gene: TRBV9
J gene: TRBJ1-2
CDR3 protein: CASSVEHDYGYTF
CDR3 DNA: TGTGCCAGCAGCGTAGAACATGACTATGGCTACACCTTC

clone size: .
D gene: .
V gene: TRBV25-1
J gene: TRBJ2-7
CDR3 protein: CASSRSGYSYEQYF
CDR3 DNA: TGTGCCAGCAGTCGAAGCGGTTACTCCTACGAGCAGTACTTC

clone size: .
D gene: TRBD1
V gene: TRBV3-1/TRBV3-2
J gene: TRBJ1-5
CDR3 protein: CASSPGQDGQPQHF
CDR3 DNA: TGTGCCAGCAGCCCGGGACAGGATGGCCAGCCCCAGCATTTT

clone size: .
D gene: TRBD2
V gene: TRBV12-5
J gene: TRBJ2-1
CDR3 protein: CASGPGYAGGHNEQFF
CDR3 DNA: TGTGCTAGTGGCCCAGGATATGCGGGGGGGCATAATGAGCAGTTCTTC

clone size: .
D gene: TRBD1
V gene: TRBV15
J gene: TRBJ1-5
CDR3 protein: CATSRPPTGVNQPQHF
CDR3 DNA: TGTGCCACCAGCAGACCCCCGACAGGGGTGAATCAGCCCCAGCATTTT

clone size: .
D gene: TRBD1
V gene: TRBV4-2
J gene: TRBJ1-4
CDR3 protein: CASSQSHQGAIGEKLFF
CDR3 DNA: TGTGCCAGCAGCCAATCCCACCAGGGGGCGATTGGTGAAAAACTGTTTTTT

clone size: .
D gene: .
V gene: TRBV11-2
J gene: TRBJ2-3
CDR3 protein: CASSKGGLRTDTQYF
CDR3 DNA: TGTGCCAGCAGCAAGGGGGGGCTACGCACAGATACGCAGTATTTT

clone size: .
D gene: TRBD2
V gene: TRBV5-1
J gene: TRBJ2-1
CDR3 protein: CASSLSLAGANEQFF
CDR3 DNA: TGCGCCAGCAGCTTGAGTCTAGCGGGAGCCAATGAGCAGTTCTTC

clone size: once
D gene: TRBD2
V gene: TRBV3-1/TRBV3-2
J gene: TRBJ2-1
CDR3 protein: CASSQRGLAGGLHNEQFF
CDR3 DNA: TGTGCCAGCAGCCAAAGGGGACTAGCGGGAGGCCTACACAATGAGCAGTTCTTC

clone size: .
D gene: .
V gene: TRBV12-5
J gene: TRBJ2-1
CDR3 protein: CASGGTRAYNEQFF
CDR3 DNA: TGTGCTAGTGGTGGAACTAGAGCCTACAATGAGCAGTTCTTC

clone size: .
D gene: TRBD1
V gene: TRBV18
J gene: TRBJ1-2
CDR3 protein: CASSPADRGHTF
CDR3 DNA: TGTGCCAGCTCACCAGCGGACAGGGGGCACACCTTC